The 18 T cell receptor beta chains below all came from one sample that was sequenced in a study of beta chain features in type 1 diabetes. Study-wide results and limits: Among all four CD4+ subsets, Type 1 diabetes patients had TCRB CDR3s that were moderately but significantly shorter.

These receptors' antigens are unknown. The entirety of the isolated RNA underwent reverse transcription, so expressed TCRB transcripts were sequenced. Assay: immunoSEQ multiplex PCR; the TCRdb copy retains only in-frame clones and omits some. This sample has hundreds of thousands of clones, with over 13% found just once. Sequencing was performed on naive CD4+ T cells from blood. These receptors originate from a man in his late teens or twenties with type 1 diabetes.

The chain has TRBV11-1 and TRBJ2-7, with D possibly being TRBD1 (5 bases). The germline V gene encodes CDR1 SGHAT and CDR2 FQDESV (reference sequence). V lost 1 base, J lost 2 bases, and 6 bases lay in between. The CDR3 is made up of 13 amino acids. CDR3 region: CASSLETAYEQYF. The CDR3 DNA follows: TGTGCCAGCAGCTTAGAGACAGCCTACGAGCAGTACTTC.

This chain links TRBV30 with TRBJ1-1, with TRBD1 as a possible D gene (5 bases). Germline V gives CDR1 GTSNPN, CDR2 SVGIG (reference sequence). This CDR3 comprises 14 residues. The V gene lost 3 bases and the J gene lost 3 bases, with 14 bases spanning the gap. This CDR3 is CAWRVTGGDTEAFF. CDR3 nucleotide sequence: TGTGCCTGGAGGGTAACTGGGGGGGACACTGAAGCTTTCTTT. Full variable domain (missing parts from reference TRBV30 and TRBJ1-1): SQTIHQWPATLVQPVGSPLSLECTVEGTSNPNLYWYRQAAGRGLQLLFYSVGIGQISSEVPQNLSASRPQDRQFILSSKKLLLSDSGFYLCAWRVTGGDTEAFFGQGTRLTVV.

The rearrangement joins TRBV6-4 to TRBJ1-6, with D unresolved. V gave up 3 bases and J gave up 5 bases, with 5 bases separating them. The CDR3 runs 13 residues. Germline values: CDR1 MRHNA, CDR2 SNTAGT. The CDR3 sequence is CASSEGNNSPLHF. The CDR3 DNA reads TGTGCCAGCAGTGAGGGGAATAATTCACCCCTCCACTTT.

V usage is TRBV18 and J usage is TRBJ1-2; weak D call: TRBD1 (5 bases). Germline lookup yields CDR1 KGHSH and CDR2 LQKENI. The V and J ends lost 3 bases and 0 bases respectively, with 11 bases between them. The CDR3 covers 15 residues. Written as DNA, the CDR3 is TGTGCCAGCTCACCGGGCGACAGTTCTAACTATGGCTACACCTTC. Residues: CASSPGDSSNYGYTF.

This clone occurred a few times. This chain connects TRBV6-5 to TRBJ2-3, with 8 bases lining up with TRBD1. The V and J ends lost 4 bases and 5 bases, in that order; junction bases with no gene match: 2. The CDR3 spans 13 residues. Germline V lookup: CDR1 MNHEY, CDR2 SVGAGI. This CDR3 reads CASSSRGQDTQYF. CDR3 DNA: TGTGCCAGCAGTTCCAGGGGGCAAGATACGCAGTATTTT.

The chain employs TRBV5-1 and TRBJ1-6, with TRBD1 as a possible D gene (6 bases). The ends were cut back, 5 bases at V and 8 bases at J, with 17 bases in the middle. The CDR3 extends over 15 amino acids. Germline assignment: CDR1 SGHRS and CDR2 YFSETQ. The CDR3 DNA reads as TGCGCCAGCAGTCCACAGGGTGATTGGGATTCACCCCTCCACTTT. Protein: CASSPQGDWDSPLHF.

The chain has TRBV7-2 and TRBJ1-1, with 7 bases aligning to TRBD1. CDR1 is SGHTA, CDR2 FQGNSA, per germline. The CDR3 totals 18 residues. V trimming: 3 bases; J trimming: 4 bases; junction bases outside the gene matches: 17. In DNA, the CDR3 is TGTGCCAGCAGCTTTACCCCAACAATCACAGGGGCCACCACTGAAGCTTTCTTT. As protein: CASSFTPTITGATTEAFF.

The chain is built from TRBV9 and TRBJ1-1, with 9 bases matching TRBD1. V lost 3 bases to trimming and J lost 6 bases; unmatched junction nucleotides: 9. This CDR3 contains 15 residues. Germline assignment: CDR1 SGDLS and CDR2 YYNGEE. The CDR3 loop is CASSALGTGISEAFF. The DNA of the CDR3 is TGTGCCAGCAGCGCCCTGGGGACAGGGATCTCTGAAGCTTTCTTT.

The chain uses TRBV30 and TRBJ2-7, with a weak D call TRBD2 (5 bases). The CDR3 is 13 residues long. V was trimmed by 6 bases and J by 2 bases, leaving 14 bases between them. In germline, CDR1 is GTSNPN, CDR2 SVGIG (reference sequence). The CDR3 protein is CACPRSGAYEQYF. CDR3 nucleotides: TGTGCCTGCCCGCGGTCCGGGGCCTACGAGCAGTACTTC.

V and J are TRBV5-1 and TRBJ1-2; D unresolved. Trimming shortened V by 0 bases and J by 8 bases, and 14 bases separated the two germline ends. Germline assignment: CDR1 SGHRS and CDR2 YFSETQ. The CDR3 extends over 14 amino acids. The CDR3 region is CASSLAEVSWGYTF. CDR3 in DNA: TGCGCCAGCAGCTTGGCTGAGGTCTCCTGGGGCTACACCTTC.

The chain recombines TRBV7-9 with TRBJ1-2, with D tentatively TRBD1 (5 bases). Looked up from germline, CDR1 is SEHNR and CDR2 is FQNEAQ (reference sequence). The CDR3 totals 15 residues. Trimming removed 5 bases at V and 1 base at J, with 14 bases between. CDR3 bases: TGTGCCAGCAGCCCAGGGCAACTACGTAACTATGGCTACACCTTC. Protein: CASSPGQLRNYGYTF.

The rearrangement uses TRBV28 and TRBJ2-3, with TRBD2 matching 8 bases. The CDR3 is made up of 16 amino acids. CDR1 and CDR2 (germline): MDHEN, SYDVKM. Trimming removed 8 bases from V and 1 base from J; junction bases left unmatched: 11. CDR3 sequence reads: CASFSGVVRGTDTQYF. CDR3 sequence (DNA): TGTGCCAGCTTTAGCGGGGTGGTGCGCGGCACAGATACGCAGTATTTT.

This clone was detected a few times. The CDR3 nucleotides read TGTGCCAGCAGCTTAGAACAGAATTCACCCCTCCACTTT. This gives the protein CASSLEQNSPLHF. The chain carries TRBV11-3 and TRBJ1-6; D remains unclear. The CDR3 is 13 residues long. V gave up 0 bases and J gave up 7 bases, with 4 bases separating them. Germline loops: CDR1 SGHNT, CDR2 YENEEA.

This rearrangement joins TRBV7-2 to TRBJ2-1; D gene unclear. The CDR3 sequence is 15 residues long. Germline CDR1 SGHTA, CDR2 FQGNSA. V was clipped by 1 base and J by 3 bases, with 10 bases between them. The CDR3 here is CASSLDVAYYNEQFF. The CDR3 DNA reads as TGTGCCAGCAGCTTAGATGTGGCTTACTACAATGAGCAGTTCTTC.

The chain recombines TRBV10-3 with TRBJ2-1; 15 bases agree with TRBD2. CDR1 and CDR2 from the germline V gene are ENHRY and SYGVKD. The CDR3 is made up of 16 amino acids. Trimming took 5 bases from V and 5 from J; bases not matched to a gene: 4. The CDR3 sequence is CAISRGLAGGHNEQFF. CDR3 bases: TGTGCCATCAGTCGGGGACTAGCGGGGGGCCACAATGAGCAGTTCTTC.

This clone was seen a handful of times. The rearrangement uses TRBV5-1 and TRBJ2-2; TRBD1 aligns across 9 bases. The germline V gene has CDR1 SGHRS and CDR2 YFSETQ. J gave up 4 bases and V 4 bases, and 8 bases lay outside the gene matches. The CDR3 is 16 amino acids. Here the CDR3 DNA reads TGCGCCAGCAGCACTCCAGGGACAGGGTTCACCGGGGAGCTGTTTTTT. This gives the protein CASSTPGTGFTGELFF.

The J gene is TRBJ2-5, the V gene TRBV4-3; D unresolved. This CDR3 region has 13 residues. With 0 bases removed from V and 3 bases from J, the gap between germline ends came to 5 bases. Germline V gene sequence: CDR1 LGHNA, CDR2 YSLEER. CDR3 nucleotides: TGCGCCAGCAGCCAAGAAATAAAAGAGACCCAGTACTTC. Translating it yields CASSQEIKETQYF.

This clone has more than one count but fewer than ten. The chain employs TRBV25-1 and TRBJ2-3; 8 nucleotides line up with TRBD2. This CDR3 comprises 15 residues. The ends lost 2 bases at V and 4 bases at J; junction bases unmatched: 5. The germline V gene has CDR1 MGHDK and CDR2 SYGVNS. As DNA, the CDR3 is TGTGCCAGCAGTGAAATAGGACTAGCAGCAGATACGCAGTATTTT. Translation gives CASSEIGLAADTQYF. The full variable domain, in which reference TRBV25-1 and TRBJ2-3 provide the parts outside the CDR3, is EADIYQTPRYLVIGTGKKITLECSQTMGHDKMYWYQQDPGMELHLIHYSYGVNSTEKGDLSSESTVSRIRTEHFPLTLESARPSHTSQYLCASSEIGLAADTQYFGPGTRLTVL.